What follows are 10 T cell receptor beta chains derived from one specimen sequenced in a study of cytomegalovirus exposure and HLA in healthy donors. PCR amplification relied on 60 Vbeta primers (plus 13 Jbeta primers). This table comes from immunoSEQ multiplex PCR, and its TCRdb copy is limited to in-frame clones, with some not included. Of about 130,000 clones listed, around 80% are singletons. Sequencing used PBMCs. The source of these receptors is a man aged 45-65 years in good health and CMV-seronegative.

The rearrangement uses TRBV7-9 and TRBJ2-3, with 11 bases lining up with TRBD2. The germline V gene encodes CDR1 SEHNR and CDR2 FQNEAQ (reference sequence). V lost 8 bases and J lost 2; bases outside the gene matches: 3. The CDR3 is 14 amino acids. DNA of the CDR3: TGTGCCAGCCCGACTAGCGGGAACACAGATACGCAGTATTTT. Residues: CASPTSGNTDTQYF.

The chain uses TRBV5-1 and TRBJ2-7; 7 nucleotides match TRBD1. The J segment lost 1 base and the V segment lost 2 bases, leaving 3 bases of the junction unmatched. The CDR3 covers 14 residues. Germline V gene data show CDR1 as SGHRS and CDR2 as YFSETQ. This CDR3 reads CASSLTTGSYEQYF. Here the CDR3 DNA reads TGCGCCAGCAGCTTAACGACAGGGTCCTACGAGCAGTACTTC.

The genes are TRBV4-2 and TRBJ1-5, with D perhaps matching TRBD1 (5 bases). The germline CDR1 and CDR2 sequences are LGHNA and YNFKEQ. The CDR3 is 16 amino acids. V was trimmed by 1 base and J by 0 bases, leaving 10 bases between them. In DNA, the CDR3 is TGTGCCAGCAGCCAAGGACAGCCGAATAGCAATCAGCCCCAGCATTTT. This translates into CASSQGQPNSNQPQHF.

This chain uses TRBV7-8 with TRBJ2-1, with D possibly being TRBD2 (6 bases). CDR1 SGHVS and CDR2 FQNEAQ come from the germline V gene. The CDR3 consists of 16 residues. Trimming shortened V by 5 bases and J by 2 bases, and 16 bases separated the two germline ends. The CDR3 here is CASSTHLAAAYNEQFF. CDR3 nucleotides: TGTGCCAGCAGCACCCACTTAGCGGCGGCCTACAATGAGCAGTTCTTC.

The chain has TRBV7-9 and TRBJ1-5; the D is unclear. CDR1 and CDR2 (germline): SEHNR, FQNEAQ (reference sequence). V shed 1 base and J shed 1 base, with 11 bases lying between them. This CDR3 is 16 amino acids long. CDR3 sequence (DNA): TGTGCCAGCAGCTTAGTTACGGTCTGGAGCAATCAGCCCCAGCATTTT. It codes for CASSLVTVWSNQPQHF.

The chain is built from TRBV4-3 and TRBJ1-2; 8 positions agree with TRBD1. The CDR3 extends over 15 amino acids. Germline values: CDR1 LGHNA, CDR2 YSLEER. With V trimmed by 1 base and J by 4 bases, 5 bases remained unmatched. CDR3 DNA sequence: TGCGCCAGCAGCCAAGTAGGGGACAGGTTCTATGGCTACACCTTC. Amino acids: CASSQVGDRFYGYTF.

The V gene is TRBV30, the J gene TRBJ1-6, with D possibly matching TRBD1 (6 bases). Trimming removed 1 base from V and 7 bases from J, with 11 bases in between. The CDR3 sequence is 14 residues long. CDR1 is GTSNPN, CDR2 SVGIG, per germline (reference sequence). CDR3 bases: TGTGCCTGGAGTGCAGGGGTCGTAAATTCACCCCTCCACTTT. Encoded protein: CAWSAGVVNSPLHF. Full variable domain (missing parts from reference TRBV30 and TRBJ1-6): SQTIHQWPATLVQPVGSPLSLECTVEGTSNPNLYWYRQAAGRGLQLLFYSVGIGQISSEVPQNLSASRPQDRQFILSSKKLLLSDSGFYLCAWSAGVVNSPLHFGNGTRLTVT.

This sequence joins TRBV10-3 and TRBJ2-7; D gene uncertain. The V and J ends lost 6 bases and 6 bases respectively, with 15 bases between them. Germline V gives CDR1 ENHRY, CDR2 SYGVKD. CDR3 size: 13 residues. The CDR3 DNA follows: TGTGCCATCAGCTACACTTACGCGGCCGAGCAGTACTTC. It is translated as CAISYTYAAEQYF.

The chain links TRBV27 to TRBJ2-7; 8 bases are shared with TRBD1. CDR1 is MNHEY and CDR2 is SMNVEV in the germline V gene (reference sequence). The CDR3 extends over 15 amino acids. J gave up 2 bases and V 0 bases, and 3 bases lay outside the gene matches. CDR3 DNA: TGTGCCAGCAGTTTATCGACAGGGGAGGCCTACGAGCAGTACTTC. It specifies CASSLSTGEAYEQYF.

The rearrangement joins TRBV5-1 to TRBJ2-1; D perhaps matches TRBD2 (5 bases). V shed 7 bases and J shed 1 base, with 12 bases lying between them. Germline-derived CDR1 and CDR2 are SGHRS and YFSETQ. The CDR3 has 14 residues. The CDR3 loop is CASAPRGSYNEQFF. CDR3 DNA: TGCGCCAGCGCCCCCCGGGGATCCTACAATGAGCAGTTCTTC.